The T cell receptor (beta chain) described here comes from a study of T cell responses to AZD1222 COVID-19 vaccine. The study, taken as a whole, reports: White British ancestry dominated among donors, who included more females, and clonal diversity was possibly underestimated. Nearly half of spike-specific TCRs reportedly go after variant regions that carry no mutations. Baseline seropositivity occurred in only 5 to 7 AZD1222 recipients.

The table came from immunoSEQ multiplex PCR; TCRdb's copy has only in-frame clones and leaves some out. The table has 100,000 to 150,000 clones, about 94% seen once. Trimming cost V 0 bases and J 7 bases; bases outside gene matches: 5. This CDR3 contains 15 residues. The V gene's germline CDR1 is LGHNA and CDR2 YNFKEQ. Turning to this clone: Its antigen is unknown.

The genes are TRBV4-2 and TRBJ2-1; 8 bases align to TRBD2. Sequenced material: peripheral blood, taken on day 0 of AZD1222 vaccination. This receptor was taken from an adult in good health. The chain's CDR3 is CASSQEAGVWNEQFF. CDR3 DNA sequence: TGTGCCAGCAGCCAAGAAGCGGGAGTTTGGAATGAGCAGTTCTTC.